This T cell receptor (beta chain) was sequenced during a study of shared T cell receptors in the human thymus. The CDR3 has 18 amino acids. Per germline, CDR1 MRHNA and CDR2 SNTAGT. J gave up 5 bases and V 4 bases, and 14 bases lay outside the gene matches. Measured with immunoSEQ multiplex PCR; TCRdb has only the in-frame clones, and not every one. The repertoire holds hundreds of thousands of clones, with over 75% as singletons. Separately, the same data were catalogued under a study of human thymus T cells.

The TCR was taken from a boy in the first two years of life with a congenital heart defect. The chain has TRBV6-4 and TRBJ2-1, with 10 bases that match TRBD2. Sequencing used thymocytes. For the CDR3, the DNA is TGTGCCAGCAGTGCTGGGACTAGCGCTTCCTCACCGAACAATGAGCAGTTCTTC. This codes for CASSAGTSASSPNNEQFF.